Listed here are 2 T cell receptor beta chains from one sample, sequenced in a study of somatic mutations in cytotoxic T cells in rheumatoid arthritis. Using immunoSEQ multiplex PCR, the repertoire was profiled, and TCRdb retains in-frame clones only, with some absent. The data show some 8,700 clones, over 70% seen once. Material: CD8+ T cells sorted from blood. All receptors derive from a woman between 50 and 59 years old in good health.

The table lists this clone with a count of one. J is TRBJ2-1 and V is TRBV7-3, with D possibly being TRBD1 (6 bases). Trimming removed 6 bases from V and 8 bases from J, with 17 bases in between. The CDR3 is made up of 14 amino acids. In germline, CDR1 is SGHTA, CDR2 FQGTGA. CDR3 in amino acids: CASSSTGPGDEQFF. The CDR3 DNA follows: TGTGCCAGCAGTTCGACAGGCCCAGGCGATGAGCAGTTCTTC.

The rearrangement uses TRBV7-3 and TRBJ2-2; tentative D call: TRBD2 (6 bases). The CDR3 runs to 15 residues. V lost 2 bases and J lost 5, with 12 bases in between. Looked up from germline, CDR1 is SGHTA and CDR2 is FQGTGA. The CDR3 nucleotides are TGTGCCAGCAGCTTATTTGGGGAGGAGACCGGGGAGCTGTTTTTT. This codes for CASSLFGEETGELFF.